Sequencing of this TCR beta chain was carried out in a study of T cell responses to AZD1222 COVID-19 vaccine. Concerning this clone: Its antigen is undetermined.

The repertoire was sequenced with immunoSEQ multiplex PCR; TCRdb's copy has only in-frame clones and lacks some. The sample lists around 200,000 clones, 90% to 95% occurring once. General study results and limits: Across spike, vaccine-associated CD4 TCRs were found, dominant at 160-218 and 743-854. Only 5 or 6 AZD1222 recipients were seropositive at baseline. Females made up more of the donors, who were largely white British, and clonal diversity may have come out too low.

This CDR3 contains 14 residues. CDR1 is MDHEN, CDR2 SYDVKM, per germline. V lost 4 bases to trimming and J lost 5 bases, with 12 bases between them. J is TRBJ2-1 and V is TRBV28, with D perhaps assigned TRBD1 or TRBD2 (6 bases each). The clonotype comes from an adult who received the AZD1222 COVID-19 vaccine. The sample was peripheral blood, taken 28 days after the second AZD1222 dose. The CDR3: CASSSPGANNEQFF. CDR3 nucleotide sequence: TGTGCCAGCAGTTCACCGGGGGCTAACAATGAGCAGTTCTTC.